This T cell receptor beta chain was captured by sequencing in a study of shared clonotypes between healthy human individuals. Study-level background: Each donor's CD4 naive and CD4 memory cells filled three plates apiece, CD8 naive two, and CD8 memory one.

Healthy HIV-negative adults without recent acute infections or vaccinations served as donors. The split of CD4+ cells yielded CD45RA+ naive and CD45RA-negative memory subsets. Data came from immunoSEQ multiplex PCR; TCRdb stores just in-frame clones and leaves some out. The sample yields 1.4 million to 1.5 million clones, roughly 96% seen once. The CDR3 sequence is 13 residues long. V lost 0 bases to trimming and J lost 6 bases, with 9 bases between them. Germline-derived CDR1 and CDR2 are SGDLS and YYNGEE. The chain combines TRBV9 with TRBJ1-2; D uncertain. Sequenced material: naive CD4+ T cells sorted from blood. The subset here: CD45RA+ positively selected. The clonotype originates from a young man in good health. CDR3 nucleotide sequence: TGTGCCAGCAGCGTAGTCAGGAACAATGGCTACACCTTC. Encoded protein: CASSVVRNNGYTF.